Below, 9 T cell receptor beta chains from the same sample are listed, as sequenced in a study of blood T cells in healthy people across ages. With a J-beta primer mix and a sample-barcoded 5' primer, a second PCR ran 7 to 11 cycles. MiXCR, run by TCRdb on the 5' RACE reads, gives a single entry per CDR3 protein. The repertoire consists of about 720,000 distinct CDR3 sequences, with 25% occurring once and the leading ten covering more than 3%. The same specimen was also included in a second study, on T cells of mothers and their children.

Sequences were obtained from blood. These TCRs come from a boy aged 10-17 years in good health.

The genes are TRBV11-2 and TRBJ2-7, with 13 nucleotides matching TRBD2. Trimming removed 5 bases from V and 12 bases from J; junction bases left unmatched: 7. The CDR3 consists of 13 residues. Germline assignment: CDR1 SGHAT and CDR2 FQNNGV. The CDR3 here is CASSPGTSGNMYF. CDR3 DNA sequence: TGTGCCAGCAGCCCCGGGACTAGCGGGAACATGTACTTC.

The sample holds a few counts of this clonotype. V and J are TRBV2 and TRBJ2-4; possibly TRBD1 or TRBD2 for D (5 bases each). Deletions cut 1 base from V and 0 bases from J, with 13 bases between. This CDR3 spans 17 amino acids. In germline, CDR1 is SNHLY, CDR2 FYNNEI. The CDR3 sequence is CASSEDRFGLAKNIQYF. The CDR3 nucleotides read TGTGCCAGCAGTGAAGACAGGTTTGGACTAGCCAAAAACATTCAGTACTTC.

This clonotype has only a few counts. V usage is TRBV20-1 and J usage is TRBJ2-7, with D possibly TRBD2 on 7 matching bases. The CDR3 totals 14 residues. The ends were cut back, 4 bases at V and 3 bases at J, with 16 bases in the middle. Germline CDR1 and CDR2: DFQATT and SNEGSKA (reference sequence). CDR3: CSAKKRGGDYEQYF. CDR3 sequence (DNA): TGCAGTGCTAAAAAGAGAGGGGGGGACTACGAGCAGTACTTC.

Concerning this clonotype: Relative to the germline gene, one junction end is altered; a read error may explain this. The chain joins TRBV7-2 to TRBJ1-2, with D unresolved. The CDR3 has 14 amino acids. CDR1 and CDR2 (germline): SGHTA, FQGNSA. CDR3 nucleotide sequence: TGTGCCAGCTGCTTCGACCCCCGGGGCTATGGCTACACCTTC. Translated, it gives CASCFDPRGYGYTF.

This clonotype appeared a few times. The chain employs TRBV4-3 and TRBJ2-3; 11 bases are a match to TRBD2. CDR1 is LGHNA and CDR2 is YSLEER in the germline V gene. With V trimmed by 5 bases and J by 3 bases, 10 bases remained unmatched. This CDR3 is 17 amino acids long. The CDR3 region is CASSDSGGAQATDTQYF. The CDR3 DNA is TGCGCCAGCAGCGATAGCGGGGGGGCCCAGGCGACAGATACGCAGTATTTT.

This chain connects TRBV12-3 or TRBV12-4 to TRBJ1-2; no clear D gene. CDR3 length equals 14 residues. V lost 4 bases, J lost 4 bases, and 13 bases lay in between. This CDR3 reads CASSSARKGYGYTF. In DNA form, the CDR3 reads TGTGCCAGCAGTTCCGCTAGGAAAGGCTATGGCTACACCTTC.

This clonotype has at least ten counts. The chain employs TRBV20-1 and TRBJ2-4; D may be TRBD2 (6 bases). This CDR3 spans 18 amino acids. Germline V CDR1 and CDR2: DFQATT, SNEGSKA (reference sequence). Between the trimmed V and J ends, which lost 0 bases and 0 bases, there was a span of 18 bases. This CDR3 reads CSARDLYGAGLAKNIQYF. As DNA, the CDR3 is TGCAGTGCTAGAGATCTCTATGGGGCGGGGTTAGCCAAAAACATTCAGTACTTC.

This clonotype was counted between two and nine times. The CDR3 sequence: CASSRTGYRLYGYTF. The CDR3 DNA sequence: TGTGCCAGCAGCCGAACAGGGTATAGACTCTATGGCTACACCTTC. J is TRBJ1-2 and V is TRBV12-3 or TRBV12-4, with a possible D match to TRBD1 (6 bases). This CDR3 is 15 amino acids long. V dropped 6 bases and J dropped 4 bases, with 18 bases sitting between them.

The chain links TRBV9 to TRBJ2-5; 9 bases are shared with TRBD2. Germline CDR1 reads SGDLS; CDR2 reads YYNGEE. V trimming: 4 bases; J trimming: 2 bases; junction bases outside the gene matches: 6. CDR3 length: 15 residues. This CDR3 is CASSPETSGQETQYF. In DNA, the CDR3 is TGTGCCAGCAGCCCCGAAACTAGCGGGCAAGAGACCCAGTACTTC.